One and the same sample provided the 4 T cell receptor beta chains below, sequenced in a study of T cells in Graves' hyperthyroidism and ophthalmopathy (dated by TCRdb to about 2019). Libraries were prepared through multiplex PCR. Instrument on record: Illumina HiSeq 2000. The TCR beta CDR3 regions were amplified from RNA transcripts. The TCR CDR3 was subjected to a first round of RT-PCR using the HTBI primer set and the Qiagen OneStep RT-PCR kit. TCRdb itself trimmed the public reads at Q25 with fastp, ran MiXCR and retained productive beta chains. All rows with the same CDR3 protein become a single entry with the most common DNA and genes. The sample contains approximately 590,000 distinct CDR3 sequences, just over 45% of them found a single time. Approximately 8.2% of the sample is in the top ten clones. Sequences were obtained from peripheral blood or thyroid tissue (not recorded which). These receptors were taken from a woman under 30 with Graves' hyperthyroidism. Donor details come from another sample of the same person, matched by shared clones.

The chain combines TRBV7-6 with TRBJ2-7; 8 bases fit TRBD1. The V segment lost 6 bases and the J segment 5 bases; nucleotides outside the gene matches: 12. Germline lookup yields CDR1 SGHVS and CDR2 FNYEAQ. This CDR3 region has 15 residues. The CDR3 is CASSPTNQGADEQYF. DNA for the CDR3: TGTGCCAGCAGTCCCACTAACCAGGGGGCCGACGAGCAGTACTTC.

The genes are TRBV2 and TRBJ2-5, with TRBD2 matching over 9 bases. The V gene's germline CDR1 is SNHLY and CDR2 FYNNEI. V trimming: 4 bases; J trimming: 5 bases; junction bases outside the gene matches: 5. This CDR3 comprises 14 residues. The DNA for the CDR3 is TGTGCCAGCAGTGGTAGCGGGAGACGGGAGACCCAGTACTTC. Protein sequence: CASSGSGRRETQYF.

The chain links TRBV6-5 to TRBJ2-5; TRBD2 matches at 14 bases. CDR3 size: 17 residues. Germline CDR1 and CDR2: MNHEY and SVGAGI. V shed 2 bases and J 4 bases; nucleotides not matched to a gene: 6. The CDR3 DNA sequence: TGTGCCAGCAGTTACCCTCGACTAGCGGGAGGGGGAGAGACCCAGTACTTC. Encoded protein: CASSYPRLAGGGETQYF.

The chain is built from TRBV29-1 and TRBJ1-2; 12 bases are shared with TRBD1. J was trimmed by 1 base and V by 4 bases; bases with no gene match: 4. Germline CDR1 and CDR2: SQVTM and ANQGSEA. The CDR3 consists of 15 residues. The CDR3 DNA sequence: TGCAGCGTTGGGGACAGGGGGCGGGTTAACTATGGCTACACCTTC. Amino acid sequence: CSVGDRGRVNYGYTF. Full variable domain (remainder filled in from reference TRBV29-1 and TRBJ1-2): SAVISQKPSRDICQRGTSLTIQCQVDSQVTMMFWYRQQPGQSLTLIATANQGSEATYESGFVIDKFPISRPNLTFSTLTVSNMSPEDSSIYLCSVGDRGRVNYGYTFGSGTRLTVV.